Below, 27 T cell receptor beta chains from the same sample are listed, as sequenced in a study of lymphopenia after photon versus proton radiotherapy. The protocol was immunoSEQ multiplex PCR, while the TCRdb copy is restricted to in-frame clones and leaves out a portion. This sample yields roughly 36,000 clones, of which about 90% are seen a single time; around 6.5% belongs to the top ten. The source was peripheral blood, collected from a patient treated with photon-based radiotherapy. These TCRs come from a woman between 45 and 60 years old with pancreatic cancer.

The chain couples TRBV6-1 to TRBJ2-7; TRBD1 might be the D (6 bases). V was cut by 3 bases and J by 3 bases, with 9 bases left in between. CDR1 is MNHNS, CDR2 SASEGT, per germline. The CDR3 is made up of 13 amino acids. The CDR3 DNA follows: TGTGCCAGCAGTGAGGGACATTACTACGAGCAGTACTTC. It is translated as CASSEGHYYEQYF.

In its sample, this clone was seen once. V usage is TRBV5-6 and J usage is TRBJ2-1, with TRBD1 identical over 9 bases. The V segment lost 2 bases and the J segment 5 bases; nucleotides outside the gene matches: 8. The CDR3 totals 16 residues. Germline assignment: CDR1 SGHDT and CDR2 YYEEEE. The CDR3 sequence: CASSFNRGRVNNEQFF. CDR3 sequence (DNA): TGTGCCAGCAGCTTCAACAGGGGGCGGGTTAACAATGAGCAGTTCTTC.

V gene TRBV11-2 combines with J gene TRBJ2-7; tentative D call: TRBD2 (6 bases). Germline V gene sequence: CDR1 SGHAT, CDR2 FQNNGV. The V end was cut by 5 bases, the J end by 7 bases, with 15 bases between. CDR3 length equals 13 residues. In DNA, the CDR3 is TGTGCCAGCAGCCCCGTACTAGCTGGGGAGCAGTACTTC. Protein sequence: CASSPVLAGEQYF.

V and J are TRBV5-4 and TRBJ2-1; tentatively, D is TRBD1 or TRBD2 (7 bases each). The ends were cut back, 4 bases at V and 7 bases at J, with 24 bases in the middle. Germline CDR1 reads SGHNT; CDR2 reads YYREEE (reference sequence). This CDR3 is built from 17 residues. In DNA form, the CDR3 reads TGTGCCAGCAGCCCCAGGGGGGGGATGACGGCGCCTAATGAGCAGTTCTTC. This codes for CASSPRGGMTAPNEQFF.

J is TRBJ2-3 and V is TRBV15; TRBD1 might be the D (6 bases). This CDR3 has 15 residues. V was pared by 2 bases and J by 3 bases, with 12 bases between. Germline assignment: CDR1 LNHNV and CDR2 YYDKDF (reference sequence). CDR3 nucleotide sequence: TGTGCCACCAGCAGACCCAGGGGTGGTACAGATACGCAGTATTTT. Its translation is CATSRPRGGTDTQYF.

CDR3 residues: CASTGQGASEAFF. DNA for the CDR3: TGTGCCAGCACTGGACAGGGGGCTTCCGAAGCTTTCTTT. The V call is TRBV2, the J call TRBJ1-1, with 11 nucleotides matching TRBD1. Germline CDR1 is SNHLY and CDR2 is FYNNEI. The CDR3 contains 13 residues. V shed 7 bases and J 8 bases; nucleotides not matched to a gene: 6.

This clone has only one observation. This chain connects TRBV6-5 to TRBJ1-1, with a tentative D call TRBD1 (5 bases). The CDR3 sequence is 13 residues long. Germline V gives CDR1 MNHEY, CDR2 SVGAGI. V gave up 4 bases and J gave up 8 bases, with 14 bases separating them. CDR3 bases: TGTGCCAGCAGTTCTCCCAGGGCCCAGGAAGCTTTCTTT. Translated, it gives CASSSPRAQEAFF.

The V gene is TRBV7-9, the J gene TRBJ2-3; D gene unclear. CDR3 length: 13 amino acids. From germline, CDR1 is SEHNR and CDR2 FQNEAQ (reference sequence). V gave up 0 bases and J gave up 4 bases, with 5 bases separating them. CDR3 residues: CASSLAGADTQYF. DNA for the CDR3: TGTGCCAGCAGCTTAGCCGGCGCAGATACGCAGTATTTT. Variable domain in full (rest from reference TRBV7-9 and TRBJ2-3): DTGVSQNPRHKITKRGQNVTFRCDPISEHNRLYWYRQTLGQGPEFLTYFQNEAQLEKSRLLSDRFSAERPKGSFSTLEIQRTEQGDSAMYLCASSLAGADTQYFGPGTRLTVL.

The rearrangement joins TRBV19 to TRBJ1-3; perhaps TRBD1 as D (5 bases). Trimming removed 1 base at V and 9 bases at J, with 10 bases between. The CDR3 spans 13 residues. Germline CDR1 reads LNHDA; CDR2 reads SQIVND (reference sequence). CDR3 nucleotide sequence: TGTGCCAGTAGTATAGGGGGGAGGTGCACCATATATTTT. Translating it yields CASSIGGRCTIYF.

The chain employs TRBV19 and TRBJ2-3, with D perhaps TRBD1 (5 bases). Between the trimmed V and J ends, which lost 4 bases and 2 bases, there was a span of 7 bases. The germline V gene encodes CDR1 LNHDA and CDR2 SQIVND (reference sequence). CDR3 length: 13 residues. DNA for the CDR3: TGTGCCAGTAGTAGACAGTACACAGATACGCAGTATTTT. This gives the protein CASSRQYTDTQYF.

The rearrangement links TRBV9 to TRBJ2-1; D ambiguous. CDR3 length: 15 amino acids. Per germline, CDR1 SGDLS and CDR2 YYNGEE. V lost 1 base to trimming and J lost 7 bases, with 15 bases between them. This chain's CDR3 is CASSVTSANLNEQFF. DNA of the CDR3: TGTGCCAGCAGCGTAACCAGCGCGAACCTGAATGAGCAGTTCTTC. The full variable domain, with the rest looked up from reference TRBV9 and TRBJ2-1, is DSGVTQTPKHLITATGQRVTLRCSPRSGDLSVYWYQQSLDQGLQFLIQYYNGEERAKGNILERFSAQQFPDLHSELNLSSLELGDSALYFCASSVTSANLNEQFFGPGTRLTVL.

DNA of the CDR3: TGCGCCAACTTGACTAGCGGGAGGGAGGACACCGGGGAGCTGTTTTTT. Amino acid sequence: CANLTSGREDTGELFF. The rearrangement uses TRBV10-1 and TRBJ2-2, with TRBD2 matching 14 bases. Germline V gene data show CDR1 as WNHNN and CDR2 as SYGVQD (reference sequence). V shed 10 bases, J shed 3 bases, and the junction held 7 bases outside the gene matches. This CDR3 contains 16 residues.

This sequence joins TRBV7-9 and TRBJ1-5, with TRBD1 identical over 7 bases. The J segment lost 6 bases and the V segment lost 1 base, leaving 3 bases of the junction unmatched. Germline V CDR1 and CDR2: SEHNR, FQNEAQ (reference sequence). This CDR3 spans 14 amino acids. The CDR3: CASSLGTGFQPQHF. CDR3 nucleotide sequence: TGTGCCAGCAGCTTAGGGACAGGATTTCAGCCCCAGCATTTT.

This rearrangement joins TRBV30 to TRBJ2-5; a possible D gene is TRBD2 (5 bases). CDR3 length equals 13 residues. Trimming cost V 3 bases and J 5 bases, with 13 bases left between them. The V gene's germline CDR1 is GTSNPN and CDR2 SVGIG (reference sequence). CDR3 residues: CAWSRTSGETQYF. The CDR3 nucleotides read TGTGCCTGGAGCCGGACCTCGGGGGAGACCCAGTACTTC.

This chain links TRBV30 with TRBJ1-2, with 7 bases identical to TRBD1. V was pared by 2 bases and J by 8 bases, with 8 bases of the junction left unmatched. The CDR3 is made up of 13 amino acids. Per the germline V gene, CDR1 is GTSNPN and CDR2 is SVGIG (reference sequence). CDR3 coding DNA: TGTGCCTGGAGTCCAAGAGGGGGCAAGGGCTACACCTTC. As protein: CAWSPRGGKGYTF.

The V gene is TRBV10-3, the J gene TRBJ2-1; no clear D gene. Per germline, CDR1 ENHRY and CDR2 SYGVKD. The CDR3 length is 13 residues. The V and J ends lost 4 bases and 9 bases respectively, with 13 bases between them. In DNA form, the CDR3 reads TGTGCCATCAGTGGAGTCCATTCCAGTGAGCAGTTCTTC. It specifies CAISGVHSSEQFF.

Turning to this clone: Other DNA sequences in the same sample also yield this CDR3. This sequence joins TRBV5-1 and TRBJ2-5, with D unresolved. The last part of the DNA fits TRBJ2-7 better; the J call may be wrong. The V gene's germline CDR1 is SGHRS and CDR2 YFSETQ. The CDR3 is made up of 14 amino acids. DNA of the CDR3: TGCGCCAGCAGCTTGGTAGTCAGTCCCTACGAGCAGTACTTC. The encoded protein is CASSLVVSPYEQYF.

The genes are TRBV2 and TRBJ2-7; 9 bases agree with TRBD1. V lost 6 bases, J lost 2 bases, and 8 bases stayed unmatched. From germline, CDR1 is SNHLY and CDR2 FYNNEI. This CDR3 region has 15 residues. The CDR3 sequence is CASRRGTGPTYEQYF. CDR3 nucleotide sequence: TGTGCCAGCAGAAGGGGGACAGGGCCAACCTACGAGCAGTACTTC.

The J gene is TRBJ2-7, the V gene TRBV5-1; weak D call: TRBD2 (7 bases). Deletions cut 0 bases from V and 4 bases from J, with 17 bases between. The CDR3 covers 16 residues. Germline values: CDR1 SGHRS, CDR2 YFSETQ. Here the CDR3 DNA reads TGCGCCAGCAGCTTGGTGGCAGGGGAGGGCAATTACGAGCAGTACTTC. As protein: CASSLVAGEGNYEQYF.

J is TRBJ1-2 and V is TRBV6-6; a weak D match, TRBD1 (5 bases). The ends were cut back, 5 bases at V and 2 bases at J, with 9 bases in the middle. The CDR3 runs 13 residues. Germline loops: CDR1 MNHNY, CDR2 SVGAGI (reference sequence). The CDR3 coding sequence is TGTGCCAGCAGTCCGGGACCGAACTATGGCTACACCTTC. This gives the protein CASSPGPNYGYTF.

This clone was seen a single time. The chain uses TRBV2 and TRBJ2-1, with D perhaps matching TRBD1 (6 bases). V was trimmed by 3 bases and J by 0 bases, leaving 12 bases between them. Germline CDR1 SNHLY, CDR2 FYNNEI. The CDR3 has 16 residues. The CDR3 DNA sequence: TGTGCCAGCAGTGACCGGGACACCGACTCCTACAATGAGCAGTTCTTC. Encoded protein: CASSDRDTDSYNEQFF.

This chain uses TRBV18 with TRBJ2-4, with 9 bases lining up with TRBD1. The CDR3 length is 16 residues. The J segment lost 0 bases and the V segment lost 4 bases, leaving 4 bases of the junction unmatched. Germline V CDR1 and CDR2: KGHSH, LQKENI. The CDR3 DNA sequence: TGTGCCAGCTCACAACGGGACAGGGTAGCCAAAAACATTCAGTACTTC. Translation gives CASSQRDRVAKNIQYF.

The table lists this clone with a count of one. The chain carries TRBV25-1 and TRBJ2-3, with a tentative D call TRBD1 (6 bases). In germline, CDR1 is MGHDK, CDR2 SYGVNS. This CDR3 region has 16 residues. V was clipped by 5 bases and J by 4 bases, with 19 bases between them. The CDR3 DNA follows: TGTGCCAGCAGTTGGGGTCAGGGGACGGTTGCAGATACGCAGTATTTT. Protein product: CASSWGQGTVADTQYF.

CDR3 in amino acids: CASSTAGEGDTQYF. The CDR3 nucleotides are TGTGCCAGCAGTACTGCGGGAGAGGGAGATACGCAGTATTTT. The rearrangement joins TRBV28 to TRBJ2-3, with 7 bases aligning to TRBD2. This CDR3 is built from 14 residues. Looked up from germline, CDR1 is MDHEN and CDR2 is SYDVKM. V lost 5 bases, J lost 5 bases, and 7 bases stayed unmatched.

The rearrangement uses TRBV11-2 and TRBJ2-7, with D maybe TRBD1 (6 bases). With 3 bases removed from V and 3 bases from J, the gap between germline ends came to 15 bases. The CDR3 loop spans 15 amino acids. Germline CDR1 SGHAT, CDR2 FQNNGV. For the CDR3, the DNA is TGTGCCAGCAGCTTGAGTTCGGGACACTTCTACGAGCAGTACTTC. It codes for CASSLSSGHFYEQYF.

This sequence joins TRBV6-4 and TRBJ2-1, with 12 positions matching TRBD2. There are 15 residues in the CDR3. CDR1 is MRHNA and CDR2 is SNTAGT in the germline V gene. Trimming cost V 0 bases and J 6 bases; bases outside gene matches: 0. CDR3 nucleotides: TGTGCCAGCAGTGACTCGACTAGCGGGAGCAATGAGCAGTTCTTC. Its translation: CASSDSTSGSNEQFF.

This clone has just one count. V is TRBV6-5 and J is TRBJ1-2, with unresolved D. The V end lost 11 bases, the J end lost 0 bases, and 16 bases lay between the germline ends. CDR1 and CDR2 (germline): MNHEY, SVGAGI. The CDR3 length is 14 residues. As DNA, the CDR3 is TGTGCCTCCGGGGAAGGGTCCCCTAACTATGGCTACACCTTC. Translated: CASGEGSPNYGYTF.